One sample yielded the 26 T cell receptor beta chains listed below, sequenced in a study of T-cell reconstitution after alpha-beta-depleted transplantation in children. During its preparation, the TCRbeta library received unique molecular identifiers. TCRdb recomputed calls from the PCR reads with MiXCR, one row per CDR3 protein. The table records about 1,000,000 distinct CDR3 sequences, around 30% of them present only once. The material was PBMCs, mostly from graft donor cells, obtained 360 days after TCRalphabeta/CD19-depleted stem cell transplant. These receptor sequences come from a boy in the first two years of life who had a stem cell transplant for SCID, so the T cells may come from the graft donor.

V gene TRBV6-1 combines with J gene TRBJ1-1; TRBD1 agrees at 7 bases. This CDR3 is 14 amino acids long. The J segment lost 3 bases and the V segment lost 7 bases, leaving 8 bases of the junction unmatched. Germline V CDR1 and CDR2: MNHNS, SASEGT. CDR3 coding DNA: TGTGCCAGCACCCGGGACAGCCGAGACACTGAAGCTTTCTTT. Translation gives CASTRDSRDTEAFF.

This clonotype was seen ten or more times. The chain uses TRBV10-3 and TRBJ2-2, with D possibly being TRBD2 (5 bases). The V end was cut by 8 bases, the J end by 0 bases, with 19 bases between. This CDR3 region has 17 residues. Germline values: CDR1 ENHRY, CDR2 SYGVKD. This CDR3 is CAIGGGWQAANTGELFF. CDR3 bases: TGTGCCATCGGAGGTGGGTGGCAGGCCGCGAACACCGGGGAGCTGTTTTTT.

This clonotype was recorded a few times. This chain joins TRBV7-9 and TRBJ1-1; no clear D gene. The CDR3 is made up of 9 amino acids. The V gene's germline CDR1 is SEHNR and CDR2 FQNEAQ (reference sequence). Trimming left V 8 bases short and J 11 bases short, with 9 bases between. The DNA of the CDR3 is TGTGCCAGCGGGGAGAATGCTTTCTTT. This gives the protein CASGENAFF.

The sample holds a few counts of this clonotype. The chain couples TRBV29-1 to TRBJ1-2; 7 nucleotides line up with TRBD1. The CDR3 sequence is 14 residues long. Germline V gene sequence: CDR1 SQVTM, CDR2 ANQGSEA. V was clipped by 3 bases and J by 1 base; unmatched bases: 5. CDR3: CSVDRDSFNYGYTF. The CDR3 DNA is TGCAGCGTTGACCGGGACAGCTTTAACTATGGCTACACCTTC.

The chain recombines TRBV12-3 or TRBV12-4 with TRBJ1-4, with D possibly being TRBD1 (6 bases). The CDR3 has 18 residues. The V end was cut by 3 bases, the J end by 3 bases, with 20 bases between. CDR3 protein: CASSFAGTWGAANEKLFF. The CDR3 coding sequence is TGTGCCAGCAGTTTTGCGGGGACATGGGGGGCCGCTAATGAAAAACTGTTTTTT.

This clonotype was picked up a small number of times. The V and J genes are TRBV5-5 and TRBJ2-2; D perhaps matches TRBD1 (6 bases). Germline CDR1 and CDR2: SGHKS and YYEKEE (reference sequence). The CDR3 has 14 residues. V gave up 3 bases and J gave up 4 bases, with 10 bases separating them. CDR3 sequence reads: CASSWDISTGELFF. The CDR3 region has the DNA TGTGCCAGCAGCTGGGACATCTCCACCGGGGAGCTGTTTTTT. Full variable domain (rest looked up from reference TRBV5-5 and TRBJ2-2): DAGVTQSPTHLIKTRGQQVTLRCSPISGHKSVSWYQQVLGQGPQFIFQYYEKEERGRGNFPDRFSARQFPNYSSELNVNALLLGDSALYLCASSWDISTGELFFGEGSRLTVL.

The V and J genes are TRBV20-1 and TRBJ2-3, with 10 nucleotides matching TRBD2. The CDR3 has 16 residues. Germline V gene sequence: CDR1 DFQATT, CDR2 SNEGSKA (reference sequence). The V and J ends lost 2 bases and 7 bases, in that order; junction bases with no gene match: 12. The CDR3 DNA reads as TGCAGTGCTAGAAGGCCCAGCGGGGGGGCTAAATATACGCAGTATTTT. Its protein product is CSARRPSGGAKYTQYF.

This clonotype was seen a few times. This chain connects TRBV18 to TRBJ2-7; no clear D gene. The CDR3 sequence is 14 residues long. CDR1 and CDR2 from the germline V gene are KGHSH and LQKENI. Trimming removed 3 bases from V and 2 bases from J, with 11 bases in between. The DNA of the CDR3 is TGTGCCAGCTCACCTCGCCCCGAACCCTACGAGCAGTACTTC. Protein: CASSPRPEPYEQYF.

Concerning this clonotype: Compared with germline, one end of the junction differs, possibly owing to a read error. The chain carries TRBV20-1 and TRBJ2-1, with 7 bases fitting TRBD1. Germline V gene sequence: CDR1 DFQATT, CDR2 SNEGSKA (reference sequence). The CDR3 covers 16 residues. Here the CDR3 reads CSARDVNRGIDNGQFF. For the CDR3, the DNA is TGCAGTGCTAGAGATGTGAACAGGGGTATCGACAATGGGCAGTTCTTC.

This clonotype was counted only a few times. The V gene is TRBV5-1, the J gene TRBJ2-3; the D is unclear. Germline loops: CDR1 SGHRS, CDR2 YFSETQ. Trimming cost V 4 bases and J 4 bases, with 10 bases left between them. This CDR3 has 13 residues. The CDR3 reads CASSPPIPDTQYF. The DNA of the CDR3 is TGCGCCAGCAGCCCCCCGATCCCAGATACGCAGTATTTT.

The V gene is TRBV6-2 or TRBV6-3, the J gene TRBJ2-7; TRBD1 matches 11 bases. The CDR3 consists of 15 residues. The V gene end was trimmed by 8 bases and the J gene end by 4 bases; junction bases not matched to a gene: 10. Germline-derived CDR1 and CDR2 are MNHEY and SVGEGT. CDR3 in amino acids: CASSERTGGSYEQYF. The CDR3 nucleotides are TGTGCCAGCTCAGAAAGGACAGGGGGCTCGTACGAGCAGTACTTC.

The chain combines TRBV9 with TRBJ2-7, with D perhaps being TRBD1 or TRBD2 (5 bases each). Trimming shortened V by 0 bases and J by 0 bases, and 19 bases separated the two germline ends. The CDR3 is 18 amino acids. Looked up from germline, CDR1 is SGDLS and CDR2 is YYNGEE. The CDR3 DNA reads TGTGCCAGCAGCGTAGGTGAAGGGCTGGGGGAACACTCCTACGAGCAGTACTTC. Its protein product is CASSVGEGLGEHSYEQYF.

The chain couples TRBV12-3 or TRBV12-4 to TRBJ1-5; no firm D call. CDR3 length equals 14 residues. V gave up 2 bases and J gave up 3 bases, with 8 bases separating them. As DNA, the CDR3 is TGTGCCAGCAGTTTAAACGGAAACAATCAGCCCCAGCATTTT. It encodes CASSLNGNNQPQHF.

This clonotype was detected ten times or more. This chain links TRBV29-1 with TRBJ2-1; D might be TRBD1 or TRBD2, each matching 5 bases. Looked up from germline, CDR1 is SQVTM and CDR2 is ANQGSEA. The CDR3 contains 16 residues. Between the trimmed V and J ends, which lost 0 bases and 6 bases, there was a span of 18 bases. This chain's CDR3 is CSVEDLGGSSSNEQFF. The DNA for the CDR3 is TGCAGCGTTGAAGATCTTGGGGGAAGCAGCAGCAATGAGCAGTTCTTC.

This clonotype appeared a single time. Sequence at one end of the junction differs from germline and may be a read error. The chain is built from TRBV5-1 and TRBJ1-1; weak D call: TRBD1 (6 bases). This CDR3 spans 15 amino acids. Germline-derived CDR1 and CDR2 are SGHRS and YFSETQ. Here the CDR3 reads CASSPGRGRATEVFF. The CDR3, as DNA: TGCGCCAGCAGCCCCGGACGGGGGCGGGCCACTGAAGTTTTCTTT. The complete variable domain, with remaining parts taken from reference TRBV5-1 and TRBJ1-1, reads KAGVTQTPRYLIKTRGQQVTLSCSPISGHRSVSWYQQTPGQGLQFLFEYFSETQRNKGNFPGRFSGRQFSNSRSEMNVSTLELGDSALYLCASSPGRGRATEVFFGQGTRLTVV.

The V call is TRBV3-1, the J call TRBJ2-5, with D perhaps given as TRBD1 or TRBD2 (6 bases each). CDR1 is LGHDT, CDR2 YNNKEL, per germline (reference sequence). V was shortened by 5 bases and J by 2 bases, with 18 bases between the two germline ends. The CDR3 is made up of 16 amino acids. The chain's CDR3 is CASSLSGAMWQETQYF. The CDR3 coding sequence is TGTGCCAGCAGCTTATCGGGGGCTATGTGGCAAGAGACCCAGTACTTC.

This clonotype was picked up a small number of times. V and J are TRBV5-1 and TRBJ1-2; 9 bases are shared with TRBD1. Germline V lookup: CDR1 SGHRS, CDR2 YFSETQ. The CDR3 length is 15 residues. Trimming cost V 1 base and J 2 bases; bases outside gene matches: 3. The CDR3 bases are TGCGCCAGCAGCTTGACAGGGGGCCACAACTATGGCTACACCTTC. As protein: CASSLTGGHNYGYTF.

This clonotype has just a few counts. This rearrangement joins TRBV24-1 to TRBJ2-1; possibly TRBD2 for D (6 bases). Germline V gene lookup returns CDR1 KGHDR and CDR2 SFDVKD. The CDR3 is made up of 14 amino acids. The V end lost 6 bases, the J end lost 4 bases, and 12 bases lay between the germline ends. The CDR3 region has the DNA TGTGCCACCAGTTCGTCCGGGAGTTACAATGAGCAGTTCTTC. Translation: CATSSSGSYNEQFF.

The rearrangement links TRBV21-1 to TRBJ2-3; the table's D gene call, TRBD1, was not cross checked with the DNA. TRBV21-1 is annotated as a pseudogene. The CDR3 contains 16 residues. CDR3 nucleotide sequence: TGTGCAGCCCATTCAAGAAGGGACAGTTCCACAGATACGCAGTATTTT. It encodes CAAHSRRDSSTDTQYF.

The chain uses TRBV20-1 and TRBJ2-7, with D tentatively TRBD1 (6 bases). Trimming removed 1 base at V and 4 bases at J, with 26 bases between. Germline CDR1 DFQATT, CDR2 SNEGSKA (reference sequence). The CDR3 runs to 18 residues. CDR3 sequence reads: CSARAGAATGSSNYEQYF. The CDR3 nucleotides read TGCAGTGCTAGAGCCGGGGCCGCCACAGGGTCCTCAAATTACGAGCAGTACTTC.

The V call is TRBV20-1, the J call TRBJ1-2, with D unresolved. This CDR3 region has 17 residues. Germline CDR1 reads DFQATT; CDR2 reads SNEGSKA (reference sequence). V was clipped by 1 base and J by 4 bases, with 22 bases between them. The CDR3 is CSARAPETPGSLYGYTF. CDR3 bases: TGCAGTGCTAGAGCTCCCGAGACGCCCGGGAGTCTCTATGGCTACACCTTC.

This clonotype has a handful of counts. V is TRBV5-1 and J is TRBJ1-2; possible D gene TRBD1, 6 bases. The V end lost 4 bases, the J end lost 6 bases, and 16 bases lay between the germline ends. Germline V gene data show CDR1 as SGHRS and CDR2 as YFSETQ. This CDR3 region has 14 residues. This CDR3 reads CASSPGAGAHGYTF. In nucleotides, the CDR3 is TGCGCCAGCAGCCCTGGGGCAGGGGCCCATGGCTACACCTTC.

This clonotype was observed a few times. The rearrangement links TRBV27 to TRBJ2-1; 10 bases fit TRBD2. The CDR3 has 15 amino acids. From germline, CDR1 is MNHEY and CDR2 SMNVEV (reference sequence). The ends lost 3 bases at V and 4 bases at J; junction bases unmatched: 3. The CDR3: CASSFQAGGYNEQFF. CDR3 nucleotides: TGTGCCAGCAGTTTCCAAGCGGGGGGGTACAATGAGCAGTTCTTC.

The genes are TRBV2 and TRBJ2-1, with a tentative D call TRBD2 (6 bases). The CDR3 spans 13 residues. V was cut by 11 bases and J by 5 bases, with 16 bases left in between. Looked up from germline, CDR1 is SNHLY and CDR2 is FYNNEI. The CDR3 DNA sequence: TGTGCCGGCTCCCTAGCGATCGACAATGAGCAGTTCTTC. As protein: CAGSLAIDNEQFF.

This clonotype was counted between two and nine times. The V call is TRBV12-3 or TRBV12-4, the J call TRBJ2-3; maybe TRBD1 (6 bases). This CDR3 has 15 amino acids. V lost 4 bases, J lost 2 bases, and 13 bases lay in between. The CDR3 DNA sequence: TGTGCCAGCAGTTCTACGGACAGCATCACAGATACGCAGTATTTT. This sequence encodes CASSSTDSITDTQYF.

The chain employs TRBV7-7 and TRBJ2-2, with 15 bases matching TRBD2. Losses at the gene ends were 5 bases for V and 1 base for J; bases not matched to a gene: 8. The V gene's germline CDR1 is SSHAT and CDR2 FNYEAQ (reference sequence). This CDR3 is 19 amino acids long. CDR3 nucleotide sequence: TGTGCCAGCAGCGAATGGACTAGCGGGGGGGCTCAGAACACCGGGGAGCTGTTTTTT. It yields the protein CASSEWTSGGAQNTGELFF.